This TCR beta chain emerged from a study of PD-1 blockade in classical Hodgkin lymphoma (TCRdb year 2020). Describing the broader study: Nivolumab dosing was 3 mg/kg intravenously every 2 weeks, continuing until either disease progression or unacceptable toxicity. The study used CyTOF and TCR beta sequencing to define a peripheral blood immune signature of response to PD-1 blockade in classical Hodgkin lymphoma. General findings and caveats noted by the study authors: CD4+ but not CD8+ TCR diversity rose significantly by C4D1 (p=0.0027 vs p=0.16), most apparent in complete responders (p=0.02). The study covered only a single clinical trial cohort, and the causes of the repertoire differences, possibly disease activity or prior therapy, were still not defined. Trial patients achieving complete response had baseline diversity similar to newly diagnosed patients, whereas partial responders and progressors had significantly lower diversity. Newly diagnosed patients were reported to have lower baseline TCR diversity than healthy donors, and relapsed/refractory patients were reported to have lower baseline TCR diversity still. Lower diversity was seen in patients whose nivolumab began less than 1 year after ASCT, and these patients were left out of later analyses so that immune reconstitution would not confound the results.

With respect to this clone: No cognate antigen has been identified for it. Per-base qualities were not stored, and no clone one base away is much larger.

The Qiagen DNeasy kit was used to extract genomic DNA from unsorted PBMCs and from the negatively selected CD4+ and CD8+ fractions. TCR beta CDR3 regions were subjected to amplification by immunoSEQ multiplex PCR with primers that anneal to V and J segments. A synthetic immune receptor repertoire was used to minimize amplification bias, and any residual bias was removed computationally once sequencing was done. On the study's bioinformatics: Custom Python scripts were used to quantify repertoire diversity as the Shannon entropy index. Unsorted, CD4+ and CD8+ repertoires were analyzed separately, except for combined analyses in which CD4+ and CD8+ sequences were merged in silico. Clonal expansion was defined as at least a 2-fold frequency increase after treatment relative to C1D1, with a pseudocount of 0.5 for undetected baseline clones. Clones with 0 or 1 copy at C1D1 were classified as singleton clones, and clones with 2 or more copies were classified as non-singleton clones. Clones expanded in unsorted samples were labelled as CD4+, CD8+ or unknown by matching protein sequences in sorted samples from the same patient. Wilcoxon tests on paired samples were used to test changes in diversity from C1D1 to C4D1. TCRdb holds this immuneACCESS table with in-frame rearrangements only. Some clones are missing; in checked studies, unresolved V genes explain under half, and the rest has no known cause. The V and J calls and clone size are taken from that table; D and trimming were inferred from the DNA. The table for this sample lists 20,000 to 25,000 clones; around 80% of them were counted only once. Roughly 15% of the sample comes from the top ten.

The CDR3 spans 12 residues, from the cysteine through the phenylalanine. The read is trimmed to its CDR3 DNA, 36 bases read in frame from base 1. The germline V gene gives CDR1 as MNHEY and CDR2 as SVGAGI. Unmatched junction bases come to 0, with V trimmed by 6 bases and J by 4 bases. In light of the paper, this sample's time point label describes: cycle 2 day 1 (C2D1) of nivolumab. Relapse after autologous stem cell transplantation had occurred in all trial patients, and cohorts A, B and C were distinguished by prior brentuximab vedotin exposure. A total of 56 patients with relapsed/refractory classical Hodgkin lymphoma made up the trial cohort, and each patient's best overall response was complete response, partial response or progressive disease. In the multi-cohort phase II CheckMate 205 trial, trial patients received single-agent nivolumab. An independent review committee assessed best overall response using the 2007 International Working Group response criteria. PBMCs from the trial were collected at three points: immediately before nivolumab initiation (C1D1), and during therapy at cycle 2 day 1 and cycle 4 day 1. Peripheral blood was collected in 8 mL Vacutainer Cell Preparation Tubes, from which PBMCs were isolated by centrifugation and then cryopreserved.

This specimen consisted of peripheral blood mononuclear cells (PBMCs), obtained before the second cycle of nivolumab. The clonotype comes from a human donor with classical Hodgkin lymphoma. The V and J segments used are TRBV6-5 and TRBJ1-5, with 7 junctional bases fitting TRBD1. The CDR3 sequence is CASRQGNQPQHF. The DNA is TGTGCCAGCAGACAGGGGAATCAGCCCCAGCATTTT.